This T cell receptor beta chain is drawn from a study of blood T cell repertoires in COVID-19. For the study at large: Sites in the United States, Italy and Spain provided acute and convalescent COVID-19 samples. PBMCs, B-cell-depleted T cells, or T cells were the source of the cDNA or gDNA that made up the material.

The CDR3 totals 15 residues. With 7 bases clipped from V and 9 bases from J, the junction kept 13 bases outside the gene matches. Germline-derived CDR1 and CDR2 are SGHRS and YFSETQ. In the study's own analysis: Counts of nucleated cells, estimated from reference gene primer amplification, were obtained. Data came from immunoSEQ multiplex PCR; TCRdb stores just in-frame clones and leaves some out. That table gives V, J and clone size, and the DNA gave D and trimming. In the table there are 120,000 to 150,000 clones, roughly 90% of which are singletons. The specimen sequenced was peripheral blood. The chain combines TRBV5-1 with TRBJ1-6, with 7 nucleotides matching TRBD1. The source of this sequence is a human donor in a cohort sampled during active COVID-19. Here the CDR3 reads CASRETTGVSSPLHF. In DNA, the CDR3 is TGCGCCAGCCGGGAGACTACAGGGGTAAGTTCACCCCTCCACTTT.